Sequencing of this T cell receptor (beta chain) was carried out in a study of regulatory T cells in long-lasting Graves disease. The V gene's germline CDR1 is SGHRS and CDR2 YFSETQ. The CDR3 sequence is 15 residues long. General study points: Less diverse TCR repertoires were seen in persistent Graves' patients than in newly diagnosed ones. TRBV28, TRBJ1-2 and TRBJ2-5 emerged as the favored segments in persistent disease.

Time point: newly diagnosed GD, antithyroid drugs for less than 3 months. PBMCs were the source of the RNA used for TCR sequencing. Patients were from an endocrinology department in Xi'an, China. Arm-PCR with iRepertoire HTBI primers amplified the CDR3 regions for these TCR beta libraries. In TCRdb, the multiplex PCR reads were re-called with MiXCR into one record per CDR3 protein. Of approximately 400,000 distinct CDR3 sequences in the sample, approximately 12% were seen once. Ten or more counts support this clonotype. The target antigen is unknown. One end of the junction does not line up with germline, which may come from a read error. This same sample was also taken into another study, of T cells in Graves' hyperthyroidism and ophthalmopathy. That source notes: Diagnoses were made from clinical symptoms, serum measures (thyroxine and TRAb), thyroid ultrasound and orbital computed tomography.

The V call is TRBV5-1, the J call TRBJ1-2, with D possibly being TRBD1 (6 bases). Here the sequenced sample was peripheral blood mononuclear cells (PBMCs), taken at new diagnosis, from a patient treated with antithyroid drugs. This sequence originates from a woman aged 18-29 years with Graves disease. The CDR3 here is CASSQPDSTNYGYTF. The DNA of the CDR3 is TGTGCCAGCAGCCAACCGGACAGTACTAACTATGGCTACACCTTC.